Detailed here is one TCR beta chain. Measured with immunoSEQ multiplex PCR; TCRdb has only the in-frame clones, and not every one. The sample holds nearly 350,000 clones, around four fifths seen once. The CDR3 sequence is 16 residues long. The data are from a study of blood T cell repertoires in COVID-19. Specimen: peripheral blood. This chain joins TRBV21-1 and TRBJ1-5; the table's D gene call, TRBD1, was not cross checked with the DNA. TRBV21-1 is annotated as a pseudogene. This TCR was sampled from a man aged 25 to 40 with active or convalescent COVID-19. The chain's CDR3 is CASSPPGQGGDQPQHF. DNA for the CDR3: TGTGCCAGCAGCCCGCCGGGACAGGGAGGGGATCAGCCCCAGCATTTT.